The rows below give T cell receptor beta chains drawn from one sample of a study of cytomegalovirus exposure and HLA in healthy donors. Libraries were prepared by immunoSEQ multiplex PCR; TCRdb keeps only in-frame clonotypes and omits some of them. This table has about 150,000 clones, 60% to 80% appearing once. Sequenced input: PBMCs. Every receptor here comes from a man in his thirties or forties in good health and CMV-seropositive. The CDR3 runs from the conserved cysteine through the conserved F or W. The D gene is left open where the match is weak. Part of the rows lack a size; the others show once, few, many or a class for expanded clones.

J | V | length | D | size | CDR3 | DNA
TRBJ1-1 | TRBV27 | 15 | TRBD1 | - | CASSSRGTANTEAFF | TGTGCCAGCAGTTCTAGGGGGACAGCGAACACTGAAGCTTTCTTT
TRBJ2-6 | TRBV28 | 15 | - | - | CASSFVGPGANVLTF | TGTGCCAGCAGTTTTGTGGGGCCTGGGGCCAACGTCCTGACTTTC
TRBJ1-4 | TRBV7-9 | 15 | - | once | CSSSLGWTDNEKLFF | TGTTCCAGCAGCTTAGGGTGGACAGATAATGAAAAACTGTTTTTT
TRBJ1-5 | TRBV6-1 | 18 | - | - | CASSEEGGRGAYNQPQHF | TGTGCCAGCAGTGAAGAGGGGGGCCGGGGGGCTTACAATCAGCCCCAGCATTTT
TRBJ1-1 | TRBV6-6 | 13 | - | - | CASRAGANTEAFF | TGTGCCAGCAGGGCGGGAGCGAACACTGAAGCTTTCTTT
TRBJ1-1 | TRBV10-3 | 15 | - | - | CAISGGWDMNTEAFF | TGTGCCATCAGTGGAGGTTGGGACATGAACACTGAAGCTTTCTTT
TRBJ2-1 | TRBV9 | 15 | TRBD2 | - | CASSVVSGREIEQFF | TGTGCCAGCAGCGTAGTGAGCGGGAGGGAGATTGAGCAGTTCTTC
TRBJ1-1 | TRBV28 | 12 | - | - | CASSGGGTEAFF | TGTGCCAGCAGCGGGGGGGGGACTGAAGCTTTCTTT
TRBJ2-1 | TRBV5-1 | 14 | TRBD2 | - | CASSLPSGSNEQFF | TGCGCCAGCAGCTTACCTAGCGGGTCCAATGAGCAGTTCTTC
TRBJ2-2 | TRBV7-9 | 17 | TRBD1 | - | CASSMPLGQGNTGELFF | TGTGCCAGCAGCATGCCGTTGGGACAGGGGAACACCGGGGAGCTGTTTTTT
TRBJ2-1 | TRBV27 | 13 | - | - | CASSASGYNEQFF | TGTGCCAGCAGTGCCTCGGGCTACAATGAGCAGTTCTTC